These T cell receptor beta chains were read from a single sample in a study of shared clonotypes between healthy human individuals. Method: immunoSEQ multiplex PCR; TCRdb's copy keeps in-frame clones and lacks some. This sample has around 2.1 million clones, with about 92% found just once. Sequencing used naive CD8+ T cells from PBMCs. All receptors derive from a man aged 18 to 29 in good health. Some clones in this sample may be carry-over from other donors' samples. Each CDR3 is given with its conserved first and last residue. The D gene is left open where the match is weak. Size tells how often a clone was seen (once, few, many) or the class of an expanded clone, and some rows leave it out.

CDR3nt: TGCGCCAGTTGCCTCGGCACTGAAGCTTTCTTT
CDR3aa: CASCLGTEAFF
abundance: -
d_gene: -
v_gene: TRBV10-2
j_gene: TRBJ1-1

CDR3nt: TGTGCCAGCAGTCCACGAGGTAGCGGGAGCTACAATGAGCAGTTCTTC
CDR3aa: CASSPRGSGSYNEQFF
abundance: -
d_gene: TRBD2
v_gene: TRBV28
j_gene: TRBJ2-1

CDR3nt: TGTGCCAGCAGTTTTAGCGGGAGAAATGAGCAGTTCTTC
CDR3aa: CASSFSGRNEQFF
abundance: once
d_gene: TRBD2
v_gene: TRBV28
j_gene: TRBJ2-1

CDR3nt: TGTGCCATCAGTGAGGTGGGTCTCCTCAATGAGCAGTTCTTC
CDR3aa: CAISEVGLLNEQFF
abundance: -
d_gene: -
v_gene: TRBV10-3
j_gene: TRBJ2-1

CDR3nt: TGCGCCAGCAGCACCTCGACAGCAACTAATGAAAAACTGTTTTTT
CDR3aa: CASSTSTATNEKLFF
abundance: -
d_gene: -
v_gene: TRBV4-3
j_gene: TRBJ1-4

CDR3nt: TGCGCCAGCAGCCAAGCCAAGGCCTCATGGTCTGGAAACACCATATATTTT
CDR3aa: CASSQAKASWSGNTIYF
abundance: -
d_gene: -
v_gene: TRBV4-1
j_gene: TRBJ1-3

CDR3nt: TGTGCCATCAGTGAGTCTCAAGGGGCTGGGGAGACCCAGTACTTC
CDR3aa: CAISESQGAGETQYF
abundance: -
d_gene: -
v_gene: TRBV10-3
j_gene: TRBJ2-5

CDR3nt: TGTGCCAGCAGTGAACTGACTAGCGGGAACTCAGATACGCAGTATTTT
CDR3aa: CASSELTSGNSDTQYF
abundance: once
d_gene: TRBD2
v_gene: TRBV2
j_gene: TRBJ2-3

CDR3nt: TGTGCCAGCAGCTTACGATTGGGAGTCAAGGCCGGGGAGCTGTTTTTT
CDR3aa: CASSLRLGVKAGELFF
abundance: -
d_gene: -
v_gene: TRBV7-9
j_gene: TRBJ2-2

CDR3nt: TGTGCCAGCGGCAGTGGAGGGACAGCCTACGAGCAGTACTTC
CDR3aa: CASGSGGTAYEQYF
abundance: -
d_gene: -
v_gene: TRBV27
j_gene: TRBJ2-7

CDR3nt: TGTGCCAGCAGTTTGGGGCAGGGAACCATCTACGAGCAGTACTTC
CDR3aa: CASSLGQGTIYEQYF
abundance: -
d_gene: -
v_gene: TRBV27
j_gene: TRBJ2-7

CDR3nt: TGTGCCAGCAGCTACGACAGGGTGGAAGCTTTCTTT
CDR3aa: CASSYDRVEAFF
abundance: -
d_gene: TRBD1
v_gene: TRBV2
j_gene: TRBJ1-1

CDR3nt: TGTGCCACTAGACAGGGACTAAACACTGAAGCTTTCTTT
CDR3aa: CATRQGLNTEAFF
abundance: -
d_gene: TRBD1
v_gene: TRBV28
j_gene: TRBJ1-1

CDR3nt: TGTGCCAGCAGCTACGGGACAGGGGGCAATCAGCCCCAGCATTTT
CDR3aa: CASSYGTGGNQPQHF
abundance: -
d_gene: TRBD1
v_gene: TRBV5-6
j_gene: TRBJ1-5

CDR3nt: TGTGCCAGCAGTTTGAGGACAGACAACACTGAAGCTTTCTTT
CDR3aa: CASSLRTDNTEAFF
abundance: -
d_gene: -
v_gene: TRBV27
j_gene: TRBJ1-1

CDR3nt: TGTGCCAGCAGTGGGTACATCCCGGGACCTTTGGGAAAACTGTTTTTT
CDR3aa: CASSGYIPGPLGKLFF
abundance: few
d_gene: -
v_gene: TRBV28
j_gene: TRBJ1-4

CDR3nt: TGTGCCAGCAGTGCACAGGGGGTAAAGACCCAGTACTTC
CDR3aa: CASSAQGVKTQYF
abundance: -
d_gene: TRBD1
v_gene: TRBV27
j_gene: TRBJ2-5

CDR3nt: TGCGCCAGCAGCTTTGACAGGGGCACTGAAGCTTTCTTT
CDR3aa: CASSFDRGTEAFF
abundance: -
d_gene: TRBD1
v_gene: TRBV5-1
j_gene: TRBJ1-1

CDR3nt: TGCGCCAGCAGCTTGGACGGGGGCGATGAAAAACTGTTTTTT
CDR3aa: CASSLDGGDEKLFF
abundance: -
d_gene: -
v_gene: TRBV5-1
j_gene: TRBJ1-4

CDR3nt: TGTGCCAGCACCTCGATTCGGGGCGCCGGGGAGCTGTTTTTT
CDR3aa: CASTSIRGAGELFF
abundance: -
d_gene: -
v_gene: TRBV11-2
j_gene: TRBJ2-2

CDR3nt: TGTGCCAGCAGCCTAGTACGTGAGAGGAACTATGGCTACACCTTC
CDR3aa: CASSLVRERNYGYTF
abundance: -
d_gene: -
v_gene: TRBV6-1
j_gene: TRBJ1-2

CDR3nt: TGTGCCTGGAGTGAGGGACAATCCTACGAGCAGTACTTC
CDR3aa: CAWSEGQSYEQYF
abundance: -
d_gene: -
v_gene: TRBV30
j_gene: TRBJ2-7

CDR3nt: TGTGCCAGCAGCCAAAACTCCGGGACAGAGGATTACGAGCAGTACTTC
CDR3aa: CASSQNSGTEDYEQYF
abundance: -
d_gene: TRBD1
v_gene: TRBV4-2
j_gene: TRBJ2-7

CDR3nt: TGTGCCAGCAGAGATAGACAGGCCCCAAACACCATATATTTT
CDR3aa: CASRDRQAPNTIYF
abundance: -
d_gene: -
v_gene: TRBV27
j_gene: TRBJ1-3

CDR3nt: TGTGCTAGTGGTTTGGTAGGGCAGGGGCATGGCTACACCTTC
CDR3aa: CASGLVGQGHGYTF
abundance: -
d_gene: -
v_gene: TRBV12-5
j_gene: TRBJ1-2

CDR3nt: TGTGCCAGCGGGCCCTTTGCGGTAGGCACAGATACGCAGTATTTT
CDR3aa: CASGPFAVGTDTQYF
abundance: -
d_gene: -
v_gene: TRBV27
j_gene: TRBJ2-3

CDR3nt: TGTGCCAGCAGTTTCACCGGGACAGGGGACCTCTACACCTTC
CDR3aa: CASSFTGTGDLYTF
abundance: -
d_gene: TRBD1
v_gene: TRBV27
j_gene: TRBJ1-2

CDR3nt: TGTGCCACCGCACTAGCGGGACCCCACGAGCAGTACTTC
CDR3aa: CATALAGPHEQYF
abundance: -
d_gene: TRBD2
v_gene: TRBV27
j_gene: TRBJ2-7

CDR3nt: TGTGCCAGCAGCCCCAAGACCCGCTCCTACGAGCAGTACTTC
CDR3aa: CASSPKTRSYEQYF
abundance: -
d_gene: -
v_gene: TRBV7-9
j_gene: TRBJ2-7

CDR3nt: TGTGCCAGCAGTATGGACCTGGGGGACACTGAAGCTTTCTTT
CDR3aa: CASSMDLGDTEAFF
abundance: few
d_gene: -
v_gene: TRBV27
j_gene: TRBJ1-1

CDR3nt: TGTGCCAGCAGCCCACGAGGGGGGTGGAACACTGAAGCTTTCTTT
CDR3aa: CASSPRGGWNTEAFF
abundance: -
d_gene: -
v_gene: TRBV11-2
j_gene: TRBJ1-1

CDR3nt: TGTGCCAGCAGCTTGAATCCGGGACTAGCGGCCTACAATGAGCAGTTCTTC
CDR3aa: CASSLNPGLAAYNEQFF
abundance: -
d_gene: TRBD2
v_gene: TRBV7-2
j_gene: TRBJ2-1